Shown below are 31 T cell receptor beta chains from a single sample sequenced in a study of blood T cells in healthy people across ages. The authors ran a second PCR of 7 to 11 cycles using a sample-barcoded 5' primer and a J-beta primer mix. TCRdb used MiXCR to reprocess the 5' RACE reads, holding one entry per CDR3 protein. The repertoire includes 1.8 million or so distinct CDR3 sequences, about two fifths of them detected once, and roughly 24% sits in the top ten. What was sequenced was blood. Receptors were obtained from a human donor in good health.

The chain uses TRBV20-1 and TRBJ2-5; a weak D match, TRBD1 (7 bases). The DNA end favors TRBJ2-7, so the J call may be wrong. Germline CDR1 is DFQATT and CDR2 is SNEGSKA (reference sequence). The CDR3 totals 13 residues. The CDR3 DNA reads as TGCAGTGCTAGAGCCTCCAGGGGGGACGAGCAGTACTTC. This translates into CSARASRGDEQYF.

The CDR3 is CASSWGQGQTYEQYF. Here the CDR3 DNA reads TGTGCCAGCAGTTGGGGACAGGGCCAAACCTACGAGCAGTACTTC. The chain carries TRBV12-3 or TRBV12-4 and TRBJ2-5, with 9 bases identical to TRBD1. The last part of the DNA fits TRBJ2-7 better; the J call may be wrong. The CDR3 is 15 residues long.

Many counts were recorded for this clonotype. The CDR3 loop is CSVAHNQETQYF. As DNA, the CDR3 is TGCAGCGTAGCACACAACCAAGAGACCCAGTACTTC. V and J are TRBV29-1 and TRBJ2-5; no clear D. The germline CDR1 and CDR2 sequences are SQVTM and ANQGSEA. The V end was cut by 6 bases, the J end by 0 bases, with 8 bases between. CDR3 length equals 12 residues.

The chain links TRBV6-2 or TRBV6-3 to TRBJ2-1; 8 nucleotides match TRBD2. From germline, CDR1 is MNHEY and CDR2 SVGEGT. The length of the CDR3 is 19 residues. J was trimmed by 0 bases and V by 4 bases; bases with no gene match: 14. The chain's CDR3 is CASSLTIAGRLSSYNEQFF. DNA for the CDR3: TGTGCCAGCAGTTTAACCATAGCGGGGCGACTAAGCTCCTACAATGAGCAGTTCTTC.

The chain employs TRBV11-2 and TRBJ2-5; a weak D match, TRBD2 (5 bases). Trimming removed 5 bases from V and 2 bases from J, with 18 bases in between. CDR1 is SGHAT and CDR2 is FQNNGV in the germline V gene. The CDR3 is 16 amino acids. CDR3 sequence (DNA): TGTGCCAGCAGCCGCCCGTGGGGAGCGGAACAAGAGACCCAGTACTTC. Translation: CASSRPWGAEQETQYF.

This clonotype was recorded a few times. V is TRBV6-5 and J is TRBJ2-1; a possible D gene is TRBD1 (6 bases). The V gene lost 6 bases and the J gene lost 6 bases, with 27 bases spanning the gap. Germline lookup yields CDR1 MNHEY and CDR2 SVGAGI. The CDR3 covers 18 residues. The CDR3: CASRYRARGVKRSNEQFF. For the CDR3, the DNA is TGTGCCAGCAGATACAGGGCCCGAGGGGTCAAGAGGTCCAATGAGCAGTTCTTC.

J is TRBJ2-4 and V is TRBV13, with a tentative D call TRBD2 (7 bases). Trimming shortened V by 5 bases and J by 3 bases, and 14 bases separated the two germline ends. The CDR3 covers 15 residues. Germline V gene data show CDR1 as PRHDT and CDR2 as FYEKMQ (reference sequence). The CDR3 loop is CASSGGGPYKNIQYF. The CDR3 region has the DNA TGTGCCAGCAGCGGGGGGGGGCCCTACAAAAACATTCAGTACTTC.

This clonotype has only a few counts. V gene TRBV5-8 combines with J gene TRBJ2-7, with TRBD1 matching 8 bases. Trimming cost V 9 bases and J 0 bases; bases outside gene matches: 5. CDR3 length: 13 residues. Germline loops: CDR1 SGHTS, CDR2 YDEGEE. The CDR3 is CANGDRFSYEQYF. CDR3 coding DNA: TGTGCCAATGGGGACAGGTTCTCCTACGAGCAGTACTTC. Together with reference TRBV5-8 and TRBJ2-7, the CDR3 gives the full variable domain: EAGVTQSPTHLIKTRGQQATLRCSPISGHTSVYWYQQALGLGLQFLLWYDEGEERNRGNFPPRFSGRQFPNYSSELNVNALELEDSALYLCANGDRFSYEQYFGPGTRLTVT.

This clonotype appeared a single time. This rearrangement joins TRBV5-1 to TRBJ1-2; 9 bases are shared with TRBD1. CDR3 length: 15 residues. V dropped 0 bases and J dropped 10; count of bases not matched to a gene: 10. From germline, CDR1 is SGHRS and CDR2 YFSETQ. The CDR3 is CASSLVPDRGDDYTF. The CDR3 nucleotides are TGCGCCAGCAGCTTGGTACCGGACAGGGGAGATGACTACACCTTC. Full variable domain (outside the CDR3, taken from reference TRBV5-1 and TRBJ1-2): KAGVTQTPRYLIKTRGQQVTLSCSPISGHRSVSWYQQTPGQGLQFLFEYFSETQRNKGNFPGRFSGRQFSNSRSEMNVSTLELGDSALYLCASSLVPDRGDDYTFGSGTRLTVV.

Remarks on this clonotype: A junction end diverges from the germline sequence, so it may reflect a read error. The J gene is TRBJ2-3, the V gene TRBV4-3, with D maybe TRBD2 (6 bases). CDR3 size: 16 residues. The germline V gene encodes CDR1 LGHNA and CDR2 YSLEER. This CDR3 is CASGQDLGGATDTQYF. The CDR3 DNA is TGCGCCAGCGGCCAAGATTTGGGGGGAGCTACAGATACGCAGTATTTT.

This clonotype was found a few times. The chain combines TRBV7-2 with TRBJ2-3; a weak D match, TRBD2 (5 bases). CDR1 and CDR2 (germline): SGHTA, FQGNSA. With 2 bases removed from V and 0 bases from J, the gap between germline ends came to 9 bases. The CDR3 covers 15 residues. CDR3 in amino acids: CASSLFGESTDTQYF. In DNA, the CDR3 is TGTGCCAGCAGCTTATTCGGGGAGAGCACAGATACGCAGTATTTT. Based on the CDR3 plus reference TRBV7-2 and TRBJ2-3, the full variable domain is GAGVSQSPSNKVTEKGKDVELRCDPISGHTALYWYRQSLGQGLEFLIYFQGNSAPDKSGLPSDRFSAERTGGSVSTLTIQRTQQEDSAVYLCASSLFGESTDTQYFGPGTRLTVL.

V gene TRBV10-3 combines with J gene TRBJ2-7, with 8 positions matching TRBD2. This CDR3 comprises 15 residues. V lost 4 bases and J lost 0; bases outside the gene matches: 5. Looked up from germline, CDR1 is ENHRY and CDR2 is SYGVKD. The CDR3 DNA reads TGTGCCATCAGTGGGGAGCGGGGGAGCTCCTACGAGCAGTACTTC. This translates into CAISGERGSSYEQYF.

The chain has TRBV6-5 and TRBJ1-1, with D unresolved. This CDR3 spans 14 amino acids. Trimming cost V 0 bases and J 2 bases, with 7 bases left between them. Germline CDR1 is MNHEY and CDR2 is SVGAGI. The CDR3 loop reads CASSYSVANTEAFF. CDR3 DNA sequence: TGTGCCAGCAGTTACTCGGTCGCCAACACTGAAGCTTTCTTT.

Turning to this clonotype: Germline is not matched at one junction end, which may reflect a read error. The rearrangement uses TRBV6-2 or TRBV6-3 and TRBJ1-2, with D hard to call. In germline, CDR1 is MNHEY, CDR2 SVGEGT. This CDR3 is built from 15 residues. CDR3 coding DNA: TGTGCCAGCAGTCGCTCAGATAGGGTTGACTATGGCTACTCCTTC. It is translated as CASSRSDRVDYGYSF.

Regarding this clonotype: An end of the junction does not agree with germline; a read error may underlie this. The genes are TRBV7-2 and TRBJ2-1; tentatively, D is TRBD1 (8 bases). The length of the CDR3 is 16 residues. Per the germline V gene, CDR1 is SGHTA and CDR2 is FQGNSA. In DNA, the CDR3 is TGTGCCAGCAGCTTAATCACAGGGGGGGATTACAATGAGCAGGTCTTC. It specifies CASSLITGGDYNEQVF.

In the case of this clonotype: Since a much larger clone is just one base distant, this may be a read error. The chain links TRBV18 to TRBJ1-2; weak D call: TRBD1 (6 bases). The germline CDR1 and CDR2 sequences are KGHSH and LQKENI. The CDR3 covers 15 residues. The CDR3 loop reads CTSSPSGELNYGYTF. The CDR3 DNA sequence: TGTACCAGCTCACCATCAGGGGAACTTAACTATGGCTACACCTTC.

A single count supports this clonotype. The V call is TRBV12-3 or TRBV12-4, the J call TRBJ1-1; D remains unclear. The CDR3 loop spans 14 amino acids. With 6 bases removed from V and 1 base from J, the gap between germline ends came to 12 bases. CDR3 sequence reads: CASRTPAGNTEAFF. CDR3 coding DNA: TGTGCCAGCAGGACCCCGGCAGGGAACACTGAAGCTTTCTTT.

The genes are TRBV10-2 and TRBJ2-1; 10 bases are shared with TRBD2. From germline, CDR1 is WSHSY and CDR2 SAAADI. The CDR3 is made up of 15 amino acids. V was clipped by 3 bases and J by 5 bases; unmatched bases: 4. This CDR3 is CASSERLAGDNEQFF. The CDR3 DNA follows: TGCGCCAGCAGTGAAAGGCTAGCGGGGGACAATGAGCAGTTCTTC.

The V call is TRBV7-2, the J call TRBJ1-1; possibly TRBD1 for D (6 bases). From germline, CDR1 is SGHTA and CDR2 FQGNSA. V shed 5 bases and J shed 2 bases, with 21 bases lying between them. This CDR3 contains 17 residues. CDR3 sequence reads: CASSLWGHLGENTEAFF. The CDR3 DNA sequence: TGTGCCAGCAGCCTATGGGGACATTTAGGGGAAAACACTGAAGCTTTCTTT.

This clonotype was counted a few times. The chain couples TRBV19 to TRBJ2-7; no definite D call. Germline CDR1 is LNHDA and CDR2 is SQIVND (reference sequence). Between the trimmed V and J ends, which lost 4 bases and 6 bases, there was a span of 13 bases. There are 13 residues in the CDR3. CDR3 in amino acids: CASSKGAGIEQYF. Here the CDR3 DNA reads TGTGCCAGTAGTAAAGGAGCAGGTATCGAGCAGTACTTC.

This clonotype turned up a few times. CDR3 residues: CASSRPARTGATNIQYF. The CDR3 nucleotides are TGTGCCAGCAGCCGCCCCGCCCGGACAGGGGCGACAAACATTCAGTACTTC. The gene calls are TRBV7-2 and TRBJ2-4, with TRBD1 matching over 9 bases. The CDR3 is 17 amino acids. Germline V lookup: CDR1 SGHTA, CDR2 FQGNSA. Losses at the gene ends were 5 bases for V and 6 bases for J; bases not matched to a gene: 14.

V and J are TRBV7-9 and TRBJ1-5; D ambiguous. The CDR3 has 14 residues. V was trimmed by 2 bases and J by 5 bases, leaving 10 bases between them. CDR1 and CDR2 from the germline V gene are SEHNR and FQNEAQ (reference sequence). CDR3 sequence reads: CASSLTGLDQPQHF. Written as DNA, the CDR3 is TGTGCCAGCAGCTTAACCGGTCTCGATCAGCCCCAGCATTTT.

The chain couples TRBV6-6 to TRBJ2-7; D gene unclear. With 2 bases removed from V and 0 bases from J, the gap between germline ends came to 11 bases. Germline CDR1 is MNHNY and CDR2 is SVGAGI (reference sequence). CDR3 size: 15 residues. CDR3: CASSYPAVSSYEQYF. CDR3 bases: TGTGCCAGCAGTTACCCCGCGGTGAGCTCCTACGAGCAGTACTTC.

V is TRBV6-5 and J is TRBJ1-2; possible D gene TRBD1, 6 bases. Deletions cut 10 bases from V and 7 bases from J, with 22 bases between. There are 14 residues in the CDR3. The germline gives CDR1 MNHEY, CDR2 SVGAGI. The CDR3 nucleotides read TGTGCCACCAGGTCACAGGGAACCTACGGTGGCTACACCTTC. Residues: CATRSQGTYGGYTF.

V gene TRBV5-1 combines with J gene TRBJ1-5; D perhaps matches TRBD1 (5 bases). Germline V gives CDR1 SGHRS, CDR2 YFSETQ. V lost 7 bases and J 6 bases, leaving 17 bases between the germline ends. The CDR3 sequence is 14 residues long. CDR3 protein: CASSEGVGSQPQHF. Written as DNA, the CDR3 is TGCGCCAGCTCGGAAGGGGTAGGATCTCAGCCCCAGCATTTT.

The chain joins TRBV15 to TRBJ2-7; D not certain. Trimming cost V 1 base and J 2 bases, with 9 bases left between them. The CDR3 has 14 amino acids. Germline assignment: CDR1 LNHNV and CDR2 YYDKDF (reference sequence). The CDR3 reads CATSRGAMTYEQYF. The CDR3, as DNA: TGTGCCACCAGCAGAGGAGCTATGACCTACGAGCAGTACTTC.

This clonotype was counted only a few times. The rearrangement uses TRBV6-5 and TRBJ1-1; no definite D call. V lost 7 bases and J lost 6, with 15 bases in between. Germline CDR1 MNHEY, CDR2 SVGAGI. The CDR3 is 13 amino acids. The DNA for the CDR3 is TGTGCCAGCACCAGGTCCATTGGAGCTGAAGCTTTCTTT. Its translation: CASTRSIGAEAFF.

This chain uses TRBV9 with TRBJ1-1; TRBD1 matches 11 bases. This CDR3 has 16 residues. V shed 1 base, J shed 5 bases, and the junction held 7 bases outside the gene matches. From germline, CDR1 is SGDLS and CDR2 YYNGEE. This CDR3 is CASSVRDRGGNTEAFF. CDR3 sequence (DNA): TGTGCCAGCAGCGTAAGGGACAGGGGGGGGAATACTGAAGCTTTCTTT.

The V call is TRBV20-1, the J call TRBJ1-4, with TRBD1 as a possible D gene (5 bases). Germline values: CDR1 DFQATT, CDR2 SNEGSKA (reference sequence). Trimming shortened V by 2 bases and J by 5 bases, and 9 bases separated the two germline ends. The CDR3 length is 13 residues. The DNA of the CDR3 is TGCAGTGCTAGATGGCAGGGAAATGAAAAACTGTTTTTT. The encoded protein is CSARWQGNEKLFF.

The chain combines TRBV12-3 or TRBV12-4 with TRBJ1-3, with D unclear. The germline V and J ends were trimmed by 9 bases and 2 bases, with 14 bases remaining between them. This CDR3 comprises 14 residues. The CDR3 spells CASSLGVTGNTIYF. In DNA form, the CDR3 reads TGTGCCAGTAGCCTGGGAGTGACTGGAAACACCATATATTTT.

This clonotype was seen a few times. The V call is TRBV15, the J call TRBJ1-2, with D tentatively TRBD1 (5 bases). The CDR3 has 15 residues. V gave up 0 bases and J gave up 2 bases, with 10 bases separating them. Per the germline V gene, CDR1 is LNHNV and CDR2 is YYDKDF (reference sequence). The CDR3 region has the DNA TGTGCCACCAGCAGAGATTTTGGGGCAAACTATGGCTACACCTTC. It translates to CATSRDFGANYGYTF.